This T cell receptor beta chain derives from a study of CD8+ T cells in alopecia areata (dated by TCRdb to 2016 to 2019). General notes on the study: The treated patients, all with moderate-to-severe alopecia areata, were enrolled in an open-label pilot trial of oral tofacitinib given at 5 to 10 mg twice daily. Patients received tofacitinib for 6 to 18 months and were then followed off drug for 6 months to check for delayed response and recurrence. For the treated patients, the SALT score, which quantifies what percentage of scalp surface area is affected, served as the measure of disease severity. In both human patients and the C3H/HeJ mouse model, the study applied high-throughput TCRbeta sequencing to look at T cell clonal expansion in alopecia areata. Human TCRbeta sequencing covered scalp tissue and sorted CD4+ and CD8+ peripheral blood T cells from patchy and totalis/universalis alopecia areata patients and healthy controls. Biopsies were taken from tofacitinib-treated patients at baseline and at 4 and 24 weeks of treatment, and a later scalp biopsy was taken in several of the tofacitinib-treated patients. Clonality in the scalp was compared among normal scalp (n=4), patchy alopecia areata scalp (n=8), and alopecia totalis/universalis scalp (n=8). The RNA source kit depended on sample type: the PAXgene miRNA kit for fixed scalp, the miRNeasy kit for PBMCs, and the RNeasy kit for mouse skin. immunoSEQ multiplex PCR using 35 Vbeta forward primers and 13 Jbeta reverse primers was used to amplify TCRbeta CDR3 regions. Broader findings and caveats from the paper: Unlike mouse skin, where gammadelta T cells dominate, normal human skin contains resident alphabeta T cells that get sequenced too, which complicates analysis of the scalp TCR repertoire. Lesional scalp, especially in alopecia totalis/universalis, showed higher clonality and more expanded CD8+ clones than normal scalp, suggesting antigenic drive. The treated cohort was small, with a single nonresponder, so links between baseline CD8+ expansion and response need larger studies. Tofacitinib significantly decreased scalp clonality and the number of expanded CD8+ clones among the top 100 scalp clones. Many expanded lesional clones were found to persist in scalp and blood during tofacitinib treatment, and relapse after treatment cessation may be partly explained by this persistence. Shared TCR sequences between patients were less evident than in mice, which may be partly attributable to HLA diversity in the patient population.

CDR1 and CDR2 are drawn from the germline V gene: SGHTA, FQGNSA. Including the terminal cysteine and phenylalanine, the CDR3 comprises 16 residues. Kept here is only the CDR3 DNA, which spans 48 bases and is read in frame from base 1. Trimming takes 5 bases from V and 3 bases from J, and the germline ends sit 20 bases apart. The treatment or condition label for this specimen denotes: oral pan-JAK inhibitor, 5-10 mg twice daily. From alopecia areata patients, peripheral blood was collected along with lesional scalp punch biopsies. After PBMCs were isolated by density centrifugation and stained for CD3, CD4 and CD8, a FACSAria was used to sort CD4+ and CD8+ T cells. Worth noting for this clone: Its target antigen remains unknown. No much larger clonotype is one base removed from it; base qualities were not supplied.

The library was obtained by the immunoSEQ multiplex PCR assay. For TCR sequencing, RNA was extracted from every sample and reverse transcribed into cDNA to serve as template. First-strand cDNA was synthesized with SuperScript III using a 2:1 mix of oligo-dT and random hexamers. Amplification bias was assessed with a synthetic immune receptor repertoire, and residual bias was removed computationally. Per the original workflow: Raw reads were preprocessed to remove errors, and CDR3 was defined by IMGT conventions from the conserved cysteine to phenylalanine. Clonality was computed as 1 minus the Shannon entropy, with the entropy normalized by log2 of the number of productive unique TCRs. Whether scalp clones were CD4 or CD8 was inferred by matching scalp TCRbeta sequences against CD4 and CD8 repertoires sorted from blood. Not all clones reach the TCRdb copy of this immuneACCESS table, which keeps in-frame sequences only. Checked studies attribute under half of the gap to unresolved V genes and leave the rest unexplained. V, J and clone size were drawn from that table, and D and trimming were deduced from the DNA. The sample includes about 210,000 clones, with less than 50% observed a single time. The ten largest clones add up to approximately 2.4% of the sample.

Sequences were derived from CD4+ T cells sorted from blood, sampled at approximately week 36, from a patient treated with tofacitinib. Recombination joined TRBV7-2 with TRBJ2-7; TRBD2 could be the D gene, as 5 bases match. The clonotype comes from a human donor with alopecia areata. This receptor carries the CDR3 CASSLSARAKNYEQYF. The nucleotide sequence is given as TGTGCCAGCAGCCTGTCGGCGCGGGCTAAAAACTACGAGCAGTACTTC.